This T cell receptor (beta chain) was identified during a study of shared clonotypes between healthy human individuals. General study findings and limits: Around 5.4% of naive CD4 clonotypes were common to a few donors. In general, naive subsets displayed greater estimated richness than memory subsets did.

The germline CDR1 and CDR2 sequences are ENHRY and SYGVKD. The CDR3 runs 11 residues. V lost 6 bases and J 2 bases, leaving 3 bases between the germline ends. Samples underwent the assay at deep level. The protocol was immunoSEQ multiplex PCR, while the TCRdb copy is restricted to in-frame clones and leaves out a portion. The sample records 600,000 to 800,000 clones, approximately 77% being singletons. This clone was detected only a few times. Its matching antigen is unknown. A much more abundant neighbour one base away suggests this may be a read error. The J gene is TRBJ2-3, the V gene TRBV10-3, with D unclear. This sequence originates from a woman aged 30 to 39 in good health. The sample consisted of memory CD4+ T cells sorted from blood. Subset given: CD45RA-negative fraction. This CDR3 reads CAIRNTDTQYF. CDR3 DNA sequence: TGTGCCATCAGAAACACAGATACGCAGTATTTT.